Sequencing of this TCR beta chain was carried out in a study of shared clonotypes between healthy human individuals. Remarks on this clone: Its antigen is undetermined.

V was cut by 5 bases and J by 2 bases, with 19 bases left in between. This CDR3 comprises 16 residues. In germline, CDR1 is PRHDT, CDR2 FYEKMQ (reference sequence). Study-wide points: Rarefaction curves obtained for sorted subsets showed sequencing incomplete despite large depth.

Per sorted-subset replicate PCR, input was roughly 220 ng DNA, representing roughly 30,000 T cell genomes. The method was immunoSEQ multiplex PCR; TCRdb's version includes in-frame clones alone and lacks a portion of them. This table holds 2 million or so clones, about 95% found once. In the naive CD8 group, cells lacked CD45RO and were positively selected for CCR7, so terminally differentiated effector memory CD45RA+ cells were left out. Sequenced input: naive CD8+ T cells sorted from blood. The source is a man aged 18 to 29 in good health. This chain links TRBV13 with TRBJ2-7, with D possibly called TRBD1 or TRBD2 (5 bases each). The CDR3 is CASSGEMGETPYEQYF. CDR3 DNA sequence: TGTGCCAGCAGCGGAGAGATGGGGGAAACCCCCTACGAGCAGTACTTC.